These 28 T cell receptor beta chains came from one sample sequenced in a study of cytomegalovirus exposure and HLA in healthy donors. In the PCR, 60 Vbeta and 13 Jbeta primers were used. Measured with immunoSEQ multiplex PCR; TCRdb has only the in-frame clones, and not every one. Altogether some 79,000 clones are present, around 66% being singletons, with the ten largest covering roughly 15%. Sequencing was done on a sample of PBMCs. The receptor set was obtained from a woman aged 40 to 55 in good health and CMV-seropositive.

The genes are TRBV5-6 and TRBJ2-7, with D possibly TRBD2 on 6 matching bases. Germline lookup yields CDR1 SGHDT and CDR2 YYEEEE. This CDR3 has 13 amino acids. The ends were cut back, 0 bases at V and 3 bases at J, with 7 bases in the middle. This CDR3 reads CASSLVGGYEQYF. In DNA, the CDR3 is TGTGCCAGCAGCTTGGTGGGGGGCTACGAGCAGTACTTC.

In this sample, this clone turned up a few times. V usage is TRBV9 and J usage is TRBJ1-6; no reliable D call. Trimming pared 1 base from V and 10 bases from J, leaving 15 bases between. Germline CDR1 and CDR2: SGDLS and YYNGEE. The CDR3 is made up of 15 amino acids. CDR3 amino acids: CASSVIPVMRSPLHF. The CDR3 coding sequence is TGTGCCAGCAGCGTAATACCGGTAATGCGGTCACCCCTCCACTTT.

This clone was picked up a small number of times. The V and J genes are TRBV10-3 and TRBJ1-6; 8 bases are a match to TRBD1. Germline-derived CDR1 and CDR2 are ENHRY and SYGVKD. Trimming at V came to 2 bases and at J to 15 bases, leaving 12 bases not matched to a gene. There are 15 residues in the CDR3. CDR3 region: CAISEPGTGGQNLHF. The CDR3 nucleotides read TGTGCCATCAGTGAGCCCGGGACAGGCGGTCAGAACCTCCACTTT.

This clone was seen a handful of times. V is TRBV5-8 and J is TRBJ2-1, with D possibly being TRBD1 (8 bases). CDR1 is SGHTS and CDR2 is YDEGEE in the germline V gene. Between the trimmed V and J ends, which lost 5 bases and 5 bases, there was a span of 17 bases. The CDR3 runs to 15 residues. In nucleotides, the CDR3 is TGTGCCAGCAGGGCTTACAGGGGGGGTGACAATGAGCAGTTCTTC. Protein product: CASRAYRGGDNEQFF.

The CDR3 nucleotides read TGTGCCAGCAGCCCATTTCCATCCAGGGCAAACACTGAAGCTTTCTTT. Translation gives CASSPFPSRANTEAFF. The chain combines TRBV11-2 with TRBJ1-1, with a weak D call TRBD1 (5 bases). The germline V and J ends were trimmed by 5 bases and 2 bases, with 18 bases remaining between them. The CDR3 sequence is 16 residues long. Germline CDR1 is SGHAT and CDR2 is FQNNGV. Together with reference TRBV11-2 and TRBJ1-1, the CDR3 gives the full variable domain: EAGVAQSPRYKIIEKRQSVAFWCNPISGHATLYWYQQILGQGPKLLIQFQNNGVVDDSQLPKDRFSAERLKGVDSTLKIQPAKLEDSAVYLCASSPFPSRANTEAFFGQGTRLTVV.

This clone has just a few counts. The gene calls are TRBV5-1 and TRBJ2-1; 12 bases line up with TRBD2. The V and J ends lost 4 bases and 6 bases, in that order; junction bases with no gene match: 5. Germline V gene data show CDR1 as SGHRS and CDR2 as YFSETQ. This CDR3 spans 15 amino acids. CDR3 nucleotide sequence: TGCGCCAGCAGCACCGGGACTAGCGGGTTCAATGAGCAGTTCTTC. It yields the protein CASSTGTSGFNEQFF.

The chain combines TRBV29-1 with TRBJ1-1; 10 positions match TRBD1. The V segment lost 7 bases and the J segment 1 base; nucleotides outside the gene matches: 3. This CDR3 has 13 residues. Germline CDR1 SQVTM, CDR2 ANQGSEA. The CDR3 region has the DNA TGCAGCGCTAGGACAGGGGGGAACACTGAAGCTTTCTTT. The encoded protein is CSARTGGNTEAFF.

The chain employs TRBV5-1 and TRBJ1-3, with a possible D match to TRBD1 (5 bases). The CDR3 runs 14 residues. V lost 7 bases to trimming and J lost 7 bases, with 18 bases between them. Germline V gene data show CDR1 as SGHRS and CDR2 as YFSETQ. This CDR3 reads CASRGSPLENTIYF. The CDR3 DNA follows: TGCGCCAGCCGGGGGTCCCCCCTTGAGAACACCATATATTTT.

The rearrangement joins TRBV11-1 to TRBJ1-2; 7 nucleotides match TRBD1. The germline gives CDR1 SGHAT, CDR2 FQDESV (reference sequence). V lost 5 bases to trimming and J lost 5 bases; unmatched junction nucleotides: 5. The CDR3 sequence is 13 residues long. The CDR3 spells CASSRDSLYGYTF. The CDR3 region has the DNA TGTGCCAGCAGCCGGGACAGTCTGTATGGCTACACCTTC. The full variable domain, in which reference TRBV11-1 and TRBJ1-2 provide the parts outside the CDR3, is EAEVAQSPRYKITEKSQAVAFWCDPISGHATLYWYRQILGQGPELLVQFQDESVVDDSQLPKDRFSAERLKGVDSTLKIQPAELGDSAMYLCASSRDSLYGYTFGSGTRLTVV.

This clone was counted a few times. The chain links TRBV30 to TRBJ1-3; the D is unclear. This CDR3 is built from 18 residues. The germline V and J ends were trimmed by 2 bases and 2 bases, with 22 bases remaining between them. Germline V gene data show CDR1 as GTSNPN and CDR2 as SVGIG (reference sequence). CDR3 DNA sequence: TGTGCCTGGAGTCCCCCTGGGCAGGCACTTGTGGCTGGAAACACCATATATTTT. Translating gives CAWSPPGQALVAGNTIYF.

The rearrangement links TRBV7-9 to TRBJ1-3, with TRBD1 matching 8 bases. Germline CDR1 is SEHNR and CDR2 is FQNEAQ (reference sequence). CDR3 length: 18 amino acids. V lost 5 bases to trimming and J lost 0 bases; unmatched junction nucleotides: 12. The CDR3 is CASSPPEDRVFSGNTIYF. The CDR3 nucleotides read TGTGCCAGCAGCCCTCCCGAGGACAGGGTTTTCTCTGGAAACACCATATATTTT. Full variable domain (rest looked up from reference TRBV7-9 and TRBJ1-3): DTGVSQNPRHKITKRGQNVTFRCDPISEHNRLYWYRQTLGQGPEFLTYFQNEAQLEKSRLLSDRFSAERPKGSFSTLEIQRTEQGDSAMYLCASSPPEDRVFSGNTIYFGEGSWLTVV.

This clone was counted once. V gene TRBV2 combines with J gene TRBJ1-2; 7 bases map to TRBD1. With V trimmed by 6 bases and J by 4 bases, 5 bases remained unmatched. CDR3 length equals 13 residues. The germline V gene has CDR1 SNHLY and CDR2 FYNNEI. The DNA for the CDR3 is TGTGCCAGCAGGGACACAGGGGCCTATGGCTACACCTTC. This encodes CASRDTGAYGYTF.

CDR3: CASRPGGGYGYTF. The DNA for the CDR3 is TGTGCCAGCCGACCCGGGGGGGGATATGGCTACACCTTC. The gene calls are TRBV28 and TRBJ1-2, with a weak D call TRBD1 (5 bases). Trimming stripped 8 bases from V and 5 bases from J, with 15 bases between. CDR1 and CDR2 (germline): MDHEN, SYDVKM. The CDR3 covers 13 residues.

The genes are TRBV7-8 and TRBJ2-3, with D tentatively TRBD1 (5 bases). CDR1 and CDR2 from the germline V gene are SGHVS and FQNEAQ. The CDR3 is 14 residues long. Trimming took 5 bases from V and 4 from J, leaving 13 bases between them. The CDR3 DNA reads as TGTGCCAGCAGCATAAGGACATTGCCAGATACGCAGTATTTT. Protein product: CASSIRTLPDTQYF.

The count of this clone is one. The V call is TRBV29-1, the J call TRBJ2-7, with D possibly matching TRBD2 (5 bases). CDR1 and CDR2 (germline): SQVTM, ANQGSEA. This CDR3 is built from 14 residues. Trimming took 0 bases from V and 9 from J, leaving 18 bases between them. CDR3 amino acids: CSVEEVTTGGGQYF. The CDR3, as DNA: TGCAGCGTTGAAGAGGTGACCACCGGCGGAGGGCAGTACTTC.

This clone was recorded once. This chain uses TRBV7-6 with TRBJ2-1; 11 nucleotides align to TRBD2. J lost 3 bases, V lost 1 base, and 5 bases had no gene match. Germline V CDR1 and CDR2: SGHVS, FNYEAQ. CDR3 size: 17 residues. The CDR3 spells CASSLEGGTSGYNEQFF. The CDR3 DNA reads as TGTGCCAGCAGCTTAGAAGGAGGGACTAGCGGCTACAATGAGCAGTTCTTC.

The chain is built from TRBV2 and TRBJ1-5; 8 nucleotides agree with TRBD1. The V gene's germline CDR1 is SNHLY and CDR2 FYNNEI. The CDR3 loop spans 16 amino acids. Trimming at V came to 6 bases and at J to 3 bases, leaving 10 bases not matched to a gene. The CDR3 DNA follows: TGTGCCAGCAGCGCACAGGGGGTCAGGAACAATCAGCCCCAGCATTTT. Translation: CASSAQGVRNNQPQHF.

This clone was counted between two and nine times. The genes are TRBV28 and TRBJ1-1; 8 bases are shared with TRBD1. Germline trimming cut 8 bases from V and 7 bases from J; bases unmatched to any gene: 9. Germline-derived CDR1 and CDR2 are MDHEN and SYDVKM. The CDR3 sequence is 13 residues long. The CDR3, as DNA: TGTGCCAGCTCCAGGGGGCGAGAAAATGAAGCTTTCTTT. It codes for CASSRGRENEAFF.

This clone has only one observation. This sequence joins TRBV10-2 and TRBJ2-7; D perhaps matches TRBD2 (6 bases). The CDR3 consists of 16 residues. V gave up 3 bases and J gave up 5 bases, with 20 bases separating them. CDR1 and CDR2 (germline): WSHSY, SAAADI. The CDR3 loop is CASSEMRGLSRDEQYF. The CDR3 DNA sequence: TGCGCCAGCAGTGAAATGCGGGGCCTCAGCAGGGACGAGCAGTACTTC.

The genes are TRBV7-2 and TRBJ2-5, with D perhaps matching TRBD2 (6 bases). Trimming removed 5 bases at V and 5 bases at J, with 12 bases between. Looked up from germline, CDR1 is SGHTA and CDR2 is FQGNSA. There are 13 residues in the CDR3. This chain's CDR3 is CASSRDFGETQYF. The CDR3 DNA follows: TGTGCCAGCAGCCGGGACTTCGGGGAGACCCAGTACTTC.

The rearrangement links TRBV7-3 to TRBJ2-2, with TRBD2 matching 7 bases. The CDR3 spans 17 residues. The junction had 6 bases not matched to a gene; V was cut back by 1 base and J by 1 base. Looked up from germline, CDR1 is SGHTA and CDR2 is FQGTGA. The CDR3 loop reads CASSLSSGGGNTGELFF. In DNA, the CDR3 is TGTGCCAGCAGCTTAAGTAGTGGCGGGGGGAACACCGGGGAGCTGTTTTTT.

The chain has TRBV7-6 and TRBJ2-7, with 13 bases aligning to TRBD2. The junction had 4 bases not matched to a gene; V was cut back by 4 bases and J by 4 bases. The CDR3 consists of 15 residues. The germline V gene has CDR1 SGHVS and CDR2 FNYEAQ. This chain's CDR3 is CASSSGLAGAYEQYF. CDR3 nucleotide sequence: TGTGCCAGCAGCTCCGGACTAGCGGGAGCGTACGAGCAGTACTTC. The entire variable domain, with the rest obtained from reference TRBV7-6 and TRBJ2-7, is as follows: GAGVSQSPRYKVTKRGQDVALRCDPISGHVSLYWYRQALGQGPEFLTYFNYEAQQDKSGLPNDRFSAERPEGSISTLTIQRTEQRDSAMYRCASSSGLAGAYEQYFGPGTRLTVT.

The genes are TRBV6-1 and TRBJ2-5; TRBD2 is a possible D gene (6 bases). Germline CDR1 is MNHNS and CDR2 is SASEGT. Trimming took off 3 bases at V and 11 bases at J, with 22 bases between the two ends. This CDR3 has 15 residues. CDR3 coding DNA: TGTGCCAGCAGTGAGTTACCCTCCGGGGTTGGGGGGCAGTACTTC. This translates into CASSELPSGVGGQYF.

The table lists this clone with a few counts. V and J are TRBV29-1 and TRBJ1-5, with 8 bases aligning to TRBD1. After removal of 7 bases from V and 3 bases from J, the junction contained 5 bases not matched to a gene. CDR1 is SQVTM, CDR2 ANQGSEA, per germline. The CDR3 extends over 13 amino acids. The CDR3 loop is CSAQGALNQPQHF. The CDR3 bases are TGCAGCGCCCAGGGGGCCCTCAATCAGCCCCAGCATTTT. The variable domain in full, with the rest retrieved from reference TRBV29-1 and TRBJ1-5, is SAVISQKPSRDICQRGTSLTIQCQVDSQVTMMFWYRQQPGQSLTLIATANQGSEATYESGFVIDKFPISRPNLTFSTLTVSNMSPEDSSIYLCSAQGALNQPQHFGDGTRLSIL.

The V gene is TRBV7-2, the J gene TRBJ2-3, with D tentatively TRBD1 (6 bases). The CDR3 sequence is 15 residues long. Per germline, CDR1 SGHTA and CDR2 FQGNSA. The germline V and J ends were trimmed by 0 bases and 2 bases, with 9 bases remaining between them. For the CDR3, the DNA is TGTGCCAGCAGCTTAGCGGGACACCACACAGATACGCAGTATTTT. This sequence encodes CASSLAGHHTDTQYF.

The chain couples TRBV10-3 to TRBJ1-1, with D perhaps matching TRBD1 (5 bases). CDR1 is ENHRY and CDR2 is SYGVKD in the germline V gene. V was trimmed by 2 bases and J by 6 bases, leaving 16 bases between them. This CDR3 has 15 amino acids. The CDR3 DNA follows: TGTGCCATCAGTGAGAGTCAGCCCTGGGGCGCTGAAGCTTTCTTT. It codes for CAISESQPWGAEAFF.

CDR3 bases: TGTGCCAGCAGTGTGGGACAGGGGTGGCGTGGCTACACCTTC. It encodes CASSVGQGWRGYTF. This chain uses TRBV25-1 with TRBJ1-2; 10 bases match TRBD1. Germline CDR1 reads MGHDK; CDR2 reads SYGVNS. Trimming cost V 4 bases and J 7 bases; bases outside gene matches: 6. The CDR3 totals 14 residues.

CDR3 DNA: TGTGCCAGCAGGCCCCTTGAGTGGGCCACTGAAGCTTTCTTT. Its protein is CASRPLEWATEAFF. The V and J genes are TRBV27 and TRBJ1-1; D ambiguous. Trimming removed 6 bases from V and 4 bases from J, with 15 bases in between. The length of the CDR3 is 14 residues. The germline V gene has CDR1 MNHEY and CDR2 SMNVEV (reference sequence).